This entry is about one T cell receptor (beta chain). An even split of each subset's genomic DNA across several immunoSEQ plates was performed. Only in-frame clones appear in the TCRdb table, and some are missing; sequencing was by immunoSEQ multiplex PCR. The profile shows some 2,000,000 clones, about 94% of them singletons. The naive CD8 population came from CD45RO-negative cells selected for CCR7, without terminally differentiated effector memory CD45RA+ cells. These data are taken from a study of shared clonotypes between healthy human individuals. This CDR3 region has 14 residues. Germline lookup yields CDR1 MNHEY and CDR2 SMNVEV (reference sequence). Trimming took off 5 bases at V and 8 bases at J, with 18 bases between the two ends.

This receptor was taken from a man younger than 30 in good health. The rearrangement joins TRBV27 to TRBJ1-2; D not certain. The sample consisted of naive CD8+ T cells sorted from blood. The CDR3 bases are TGTGCCAGCAGTGTCAACGGGCCCTCCTGGGGCTACACCTTC. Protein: CASSVNGPSWGYTF.